Listed below are T cell receptor beta chains from one sample, sequenced in a study of cytomegalovirus exposure and HLA in healthy donors. Repertoires were generated with immunoSEQ multiplex PCR, while TCRdb's copy carries only in-frame clones and drops some. Of 110,000 to 150,000 clones in the sample, about 78% were seen once. Sequences were obtained from PBMCs. Receptors originate from a male donor in good health and CMV-seronegative. The CDR3 runs from the conserved cysteine through the conserved F or W. The order of the fields is clone size, V gene, D gene, J gene, CDR3 DNA, CDR3 protein. A D gene is named only where the DNA matches it firmly. Not all rows give a size; the values are once, few, many and, for expanded clones, a class.

clone size: .
V gene: TRBV19
D gene: TRBD1
J gene: TRBJ2-7
CDR3 DNA: TGTGCCAGTAGTATGGGACAGGGAAGCCACGAGCAGTACTTC
CDR3 protein: CASSMGQGSHEQYF

clone size: .
V gene: TRBV18
D gene: .
J gene: TRBJ2-5
CDR3 DNA: TGTGCCAGCTCGGCGGGGCCAGGGAAGGAGACCCAGTACTTC
CDR3 protein: CASSAGPGKETQYF

clone size: .
V gene: TRBV27
D gene: .
J gene: TRBJ2-2
CDR3 DNA: TGTGCCAGCAGTTTAGGACAGCCCTCCGGGGAGCTGTTTTTT
CDR3 protein: CASSLGQPSGELFF

clone size: .
V gene: TRBV5-4
D gene: .
J gene: TRBJ2-3
CDR3 DNA: TGTGCCAGCAGCTTGGACCCCCACCAGCCAGGTACAGATACGCAGTATTTT
CDR3 protein: CASSLDPHQPGTDTQYF

clone size: once
V gene: TRBV7-9
D gene: .
J gene: TRBJ2-1
CDR3 DNA: TGTGCCAGCAGCTCTAATACAGGGCCCGGCTACAATGAGCAGTTCTTC
CDR3 protein: CASSSNTGPGYNEQFF

clone size: .
V gene: TRBV7-2
D gene: TRBD2
J gene: TRBJ2-3
CDR3 DNA: TGTGCCAGCAGACACTCGGGTCGACTAGCGGGGAAGGGAGATACGCAGTATTTT
CDR3 protein: CASRHSGRLAGKGDTQYF

clone size: .
V gene: TRBV5-1
D gene: TRBD1
J gene: TRBJ2-2
CDR3 DNA: TGCGCCAGCAGTACAGGGGTTGGCGGGGAGCTGTTTTTT
CDR3 protein: CASSTGVGGELFF

clone size: .
V gene: TRBV4-1
D gene: .
J gene: TRBJ2-2
CDR3 DNA: TGCGCCAGCAGCCAAGATCTTCAGGGCCGGGCGAACACCGGGGAGCTGTTTTTT
CDR3 protein: CASSQDLQGRANTGELFF

clone size: .
V gene: TRBV7-9
D gene: TRBD1
J gene: TRBJ1-1
CDR3 DNA: TGTGCCAGCAGCTTTAGTGCCGGGACAGGGGGGCCACCGAGAGCTTTCTTT
CDR3 protein: CASSFSAGTGGPPRAFF

clone size: few
V gene: TRBV7-2
D gene: .
J gene: TRBJ1-5
CDR3 DNA: TGTGCCAGCAGCAGCGGGGGGGCGAGCAATCAGCCCCAGCATTTT
CDR3 protein: CASSSGGASNQPQHF

clone size: .
V gene: TRBV15
D gene: .
J gene: TRBJ1-1
CDR3 DNA: TGTGCCACCAGCAGAGATCGTGGGGGGGCGTTGATGGTCCCTGAAGCTTTCTTT
CDR3 protein: CATSRDRGGALMVPEAFF

clone size: .
V gene: TRBV4-3
D gene: .
J gene: TRBJ1-6
CDR3 DNA: TGCGCCAGCAGCCAAGATCGGGGGGCGCATTCACCCCTCCACTTT
CDR3 protein: CASSQDRGAHSPLHF

clone size: many
V gene: TRBV12-5
D gene: TRBD1
J gene: TRBJ2-1
CDR3 DNA: TGTGCTAGTGGTTTGGTAAGGGGACAGGGAGCCTATGAGCAGTTCTTC
CDR3 protein: CASGLVRGQGAYEQFF

clone size: .
V gene: TRBV7-2
D gene: TRBD2
J gene: TRBJ2-1
CDR3 DNA: TGTGCCAGCAGCGCCGGGACTAGCGGATCCTACAATGAGCAGTTCTTC
CDR3 protein: CASSAGTSGSYNEQFF

clone size: .
V gene: TRBV5-1
D gene: .
J gene: TRBJ2-3
CDR3 DNA: TGCGCCAGCAGCTCTTTGGGGGAGGTTTCAGATACGCAGTATTTT
CDR3 protein: CASSSLGEVSDTQYF

clone size: .
V gene: TRBV4-1
D gene: .
J gene: TRBJ2-4
CDR3 DNA: TGCGCCAGCAGCCAAGATGAGTCAGGGCCGTACTTC
CDR3 protein: CASSQDESGPYF

clone size: .
V gene: TRBV30
D gene: .
J gene: TRBJ2-7
CDR3 DNA: TGTGCCTGGAAGGACAGCTTCCGCGAGCAGTACTTC
CDR3 protein: CAWKDSFREQYF

clone size: .
V gene: TRBV15
D gene: .
J gene: TRBJ1-3
CDR3 DNA: TGTGCCACCTCCCTGCGGATCTCTGGAAACACCATATATTTT
CDR3 protein: CATSLRISGNTIYF

clone size: .
V gene: TRBV5-1
D gene: TRBD1
J gene: TRBJ2-3
CDR3 DNA: TGCGCCAGCAGCTCGGCCGGGACAGGGGCAGATACGCAGTATTTT
CDR3 protein: CASSSAGTGADTQYF

clone size: .
V gene: TRBV13
D gene: TRBD2
J gene: TRBJ2-1
CDR3 DNA: TGTGCCAGCAGCTCACGACTAGCGGGAGGGCCTGCAAATGAGCAGTTCTTC
CDR3 protein: CASSSRLAGGPANEQFF

clone size: few
V gene: TRBV30
D gene: .
J gene: TRBJ1-2
CDR3 DNA: TGTGCCTGGAGGGGAGCCGGGGCAGGGGATAGGTATGGCTACACCTTC
CDR3 protein: CAWRGAGAGDRYGYTF

clone size: once
V gene: TRBV30
D gene: .
J gene: TRBJ1-3
CDR3 DNA: TGTGCCTGGAGCGACTCGGCCACCATATATTTT
CDR3 protein: CAWSDSATIYF

clone size: .
V gene: TRBV7-6
D gene: TRBD2
J gene: TRBJ2-5
CDR3 DNA: TGTGCCAGCAGCTTAGTTAGCGGGAGCGCTTTAATTGGCCAAGAGACCCAGTACTTC
CDR3 protein: CASSLVSGSALIGQETQYF

clone size: .
V gene: TRBV27
D gene: TRBD1
J gene: TRBJ1-1
CDR3 DNA: TGTGCCAGCAGTTCCAGGACAGGGGGGGAAGCAGCTTTCTTT
CDR3 protein: CASSSRTGGEAAFF

clone size: .
V gene: TRBV5-4
D gene: .
J gene: TRBJ1-1
CDR3 DNA: TGTGCCAGCAGCTTGGCCGCAGGGTTGAACACTGAAGCTTTCTTT
CDR3 protein: CASSLAAGLNTEAFF

clone size: .
V gene: TRBV5-1
D gene: TRBD2
J gene: TRBJ2-5
CDR3 DNA: TGCGCCAGCAGTTGGACTAGCGGGGGGGAAGAGACCCAGTACTTC
CDR3 protein: CASSWTSGGEETQYF

clone size: .
V gene: TRBV5-4
D gene: .
J gene: TRBJ1-6
CDR3 DNA: TGTGCCAGCAGCTTGGCTAGGGGTTCTGTATATAATTCACCCCTCCACTTT
CDR3 protein: CASSLARGSVYNSPLHF

clone size: .
V gene: TRBV27
D gene: .
J gene: TRBJ1-6
CDR3 DNA: TGTGCCAGCAGATTAAGGACTTCCCATTCACCCCTCCACTTT
CDR3 protein: CASRLRTSHSPLHF

clone size: .
V gene: TRBV7-9
D gene: .
J gene: TRBJ1-2
CDR3 DNA: TGTGCCAGCAGCGCCCGCCGACAGATTAACTATGGCTACACCTTC
CDR3 protein: CASSARRQINYGYTF

clone size: .
V gene: TRBV7-2
D gene: TRBD2
J gene: TRBJ2-5
CDR3 DNA: TGTGCCAGCAGCTTAGGTAGCGGGGGACTGCTGGAGACCCAGTACTTC
CDR3 protein: CASSLGSGGLLETQYF

clone size: .
V gene: TRBV12-5
D gene: TRBD1
J gene: TRBJ1-3
CDR3 DNA: TGTGCTAGTGGTTTGGAAAGACAGGGCCCTGGAAACACCATATATTTT
CDR3 protein: CASGLERQGPGNTIYF

clone size: .
V gene: TRBV30
D gene: .
J gene: TRBJ1-5
CDR3 DNA: TGTGCCTGGAGTAAGTCATTATTACAAGATAATCAGCCCCAGCATTTT
CDR3 protein: CAWSKSLLQDNQPQHF

clone size: .
V gene: TRBV5-6
D gene: .
J gene: TRBJ2-5
CDR3 DNA: TGTGCCAGCACCGTCCCGCCGGGTCGGGGAGGTTCGTTAGAGACCCAGTACTTC
CDR3 protein: CASTVPPGRGGSLETQYF

clone size: once
V gene: TRBV5-6
D gene: TRBD1
J gene: TRBJ1-2
CDR3 DNA: TGTGCCAGCAGCTTGGAAGACAGGGAATGTGGCTACACCTTC
CDR3 protein: CASSLEDRECGYTF

clone size: few
V gene: TRBV5-6
D gene: .
J gene: TRBJ1-2
CDR3 DNA: TGTGCCAGCAGCTTGGGACCCTTCCGTCGGACAGCTAACTATGGCTACACCTTC
CDR3 protein: CASSLGPFRRTANYGYTF